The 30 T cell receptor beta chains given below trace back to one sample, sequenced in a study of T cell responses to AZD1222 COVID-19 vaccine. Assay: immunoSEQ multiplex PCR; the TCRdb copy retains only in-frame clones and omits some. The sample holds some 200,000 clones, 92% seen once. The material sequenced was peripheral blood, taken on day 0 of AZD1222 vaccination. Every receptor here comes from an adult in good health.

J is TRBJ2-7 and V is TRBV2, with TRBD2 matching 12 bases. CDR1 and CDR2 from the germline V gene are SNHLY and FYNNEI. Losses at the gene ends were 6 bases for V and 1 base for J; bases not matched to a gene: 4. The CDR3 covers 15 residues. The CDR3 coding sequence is TGTGCCAGCAGGGCGACTAGCGGGGGTTCCTACGAGCAGTACGTC. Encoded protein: CASRATSGGSYEQYV.

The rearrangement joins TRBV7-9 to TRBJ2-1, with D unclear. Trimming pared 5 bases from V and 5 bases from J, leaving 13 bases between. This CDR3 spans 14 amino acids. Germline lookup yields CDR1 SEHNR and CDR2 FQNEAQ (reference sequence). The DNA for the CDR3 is TGTGCCAGCAGCCCCTCCGGAGCCAACAATGAGCAGTTCTTC. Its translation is CASSPSGANNEQFF.

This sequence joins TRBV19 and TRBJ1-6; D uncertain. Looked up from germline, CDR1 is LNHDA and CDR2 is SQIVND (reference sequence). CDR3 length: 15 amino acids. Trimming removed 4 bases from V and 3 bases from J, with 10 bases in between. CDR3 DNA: TGTGCCAGTAGTACCCGACGGAGCTATAATTCACCCCTCCACTTT. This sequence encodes CASSTRRSYNSPLHF.

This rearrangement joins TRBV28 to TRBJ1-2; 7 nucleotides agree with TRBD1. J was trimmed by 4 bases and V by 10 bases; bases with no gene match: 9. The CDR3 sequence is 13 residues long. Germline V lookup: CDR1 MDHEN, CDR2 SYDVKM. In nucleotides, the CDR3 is TGTGCCACCCGACAGGGAAGCCTCTATGGCTACACCTTC. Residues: CATRQGSLYGYTF.

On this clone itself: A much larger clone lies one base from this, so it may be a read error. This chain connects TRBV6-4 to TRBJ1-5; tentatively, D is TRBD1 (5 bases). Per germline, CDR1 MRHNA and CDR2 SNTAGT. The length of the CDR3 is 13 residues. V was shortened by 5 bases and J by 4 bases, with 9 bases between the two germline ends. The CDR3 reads CASSYDRNQPQHF. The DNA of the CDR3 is TGTGCCAGCAGTTACGACAGAAATCAGCCCCAGCATTTT.

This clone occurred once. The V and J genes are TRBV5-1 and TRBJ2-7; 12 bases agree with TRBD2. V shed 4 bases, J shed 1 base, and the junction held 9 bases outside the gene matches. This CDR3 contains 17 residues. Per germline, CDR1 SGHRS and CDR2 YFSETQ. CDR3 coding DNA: TGCGCCAGCAGCGAGTTTCCGGGACTAGCGGGTTCCTACGAGCAGTACTTC. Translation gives CASSEFPGLAGSYEQYF.

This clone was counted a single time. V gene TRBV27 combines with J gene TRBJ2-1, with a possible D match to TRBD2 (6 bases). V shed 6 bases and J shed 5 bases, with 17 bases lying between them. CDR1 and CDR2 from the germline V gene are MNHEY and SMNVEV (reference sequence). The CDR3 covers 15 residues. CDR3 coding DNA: TGTGCCAGCAGCCTCGGGGAGCGGGCTGACAATGAGCAGTTCTTC. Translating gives CASSLGERADNEQFF.

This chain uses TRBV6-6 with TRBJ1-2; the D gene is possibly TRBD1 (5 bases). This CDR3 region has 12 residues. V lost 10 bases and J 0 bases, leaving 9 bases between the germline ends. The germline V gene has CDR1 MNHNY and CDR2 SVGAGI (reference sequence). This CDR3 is CAKRDSNYGYTF. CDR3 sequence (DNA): TGTGCCAAGAGGGACTCTAACTATGGCTACACCTTC.

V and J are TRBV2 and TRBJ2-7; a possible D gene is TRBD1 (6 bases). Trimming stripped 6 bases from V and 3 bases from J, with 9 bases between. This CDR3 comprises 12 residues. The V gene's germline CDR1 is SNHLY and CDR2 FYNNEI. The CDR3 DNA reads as TGTGCCAGCAGGGGGGACAACTACGAGCAGTACTTC. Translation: CASRGDNYEQYF.

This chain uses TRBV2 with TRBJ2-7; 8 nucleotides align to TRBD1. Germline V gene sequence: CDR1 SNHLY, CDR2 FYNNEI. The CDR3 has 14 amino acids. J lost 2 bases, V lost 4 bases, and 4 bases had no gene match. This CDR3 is CASSVTGDTYEQYV. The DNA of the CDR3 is TGTGCCAGCAGTGTGACAGGGGATACCTACGAGCAGTACGTC.

The CDR3 DNA reads as TGCAGCGTTGTTAGGTTCATGAACACTGAAGCTTTCTTT. Translated, it gives CSVVRFMNTEAFF. This chain joins TRBV29-1 and TRBJ1-1; no reliable D call. V lost 4 bases and J 0 bases, leaving 9 bases between the germline ends. Per germline, CDR1 SQVTM and CDR2 ANQGSEA. This CDR3 is built from 13 residues.

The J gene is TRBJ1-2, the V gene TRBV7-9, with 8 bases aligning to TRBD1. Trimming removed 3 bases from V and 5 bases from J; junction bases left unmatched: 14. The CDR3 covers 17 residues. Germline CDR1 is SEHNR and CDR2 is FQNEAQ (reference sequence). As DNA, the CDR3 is TGTGCCAGCAGCTTCCCCCGGACAGGGAGGAAAGGGTATGGCTACACCTTC. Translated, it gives CASSFPRTGRKGYGYTF.

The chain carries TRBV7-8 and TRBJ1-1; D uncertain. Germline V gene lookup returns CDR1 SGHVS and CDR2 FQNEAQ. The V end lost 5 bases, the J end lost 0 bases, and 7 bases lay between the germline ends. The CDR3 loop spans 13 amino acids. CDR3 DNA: TGTGCCAGCAGCCTATACCTGAACACTGAAGCTTTCTTT. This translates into CASSLYLNTEAFF.

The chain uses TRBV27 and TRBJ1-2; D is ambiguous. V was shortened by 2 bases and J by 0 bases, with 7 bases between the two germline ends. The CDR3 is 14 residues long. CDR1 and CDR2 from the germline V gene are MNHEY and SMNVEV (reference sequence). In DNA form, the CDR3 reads TGTGCCAGCAGTTTAAACGAGGCTAACTATGGCTACACCTTC. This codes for CASSLNEANYGYTF.

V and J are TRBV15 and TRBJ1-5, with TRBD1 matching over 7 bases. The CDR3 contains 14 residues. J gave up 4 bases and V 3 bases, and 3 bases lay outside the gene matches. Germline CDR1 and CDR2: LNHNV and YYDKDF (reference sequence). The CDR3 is CATSRTQGNQPQHF. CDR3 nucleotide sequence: TGTGCCACCAGCAGGACACAGGGGAATCAGCCCCAGCATTTT.

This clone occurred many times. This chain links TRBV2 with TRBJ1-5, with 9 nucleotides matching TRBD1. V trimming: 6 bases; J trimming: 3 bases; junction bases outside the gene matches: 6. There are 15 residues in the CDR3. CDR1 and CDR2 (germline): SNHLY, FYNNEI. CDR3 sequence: CASSLGQGTNQPQHF. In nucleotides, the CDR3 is TGTGCCAGCAGCTTAGGACAGGGGACCAATCAGCCCCAGCATTTT.

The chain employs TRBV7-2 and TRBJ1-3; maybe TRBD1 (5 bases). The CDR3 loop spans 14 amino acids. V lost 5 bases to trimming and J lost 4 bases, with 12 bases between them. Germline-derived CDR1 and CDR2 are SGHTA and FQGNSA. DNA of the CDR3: TGTGCCAGCAGCCCGGTTGGGGCCGGAAACACCATATATTTT. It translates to CASSPVGAGNTIYF.

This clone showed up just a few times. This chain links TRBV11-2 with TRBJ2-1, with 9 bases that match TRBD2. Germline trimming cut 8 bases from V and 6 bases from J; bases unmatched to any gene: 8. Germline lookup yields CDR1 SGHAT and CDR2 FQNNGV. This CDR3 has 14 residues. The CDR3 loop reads CASQRGARGNEQFF. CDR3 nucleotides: TGTGCCAGCCAGCGGGGGGCCAGGGGCAATGAGCAGTTCTTC.

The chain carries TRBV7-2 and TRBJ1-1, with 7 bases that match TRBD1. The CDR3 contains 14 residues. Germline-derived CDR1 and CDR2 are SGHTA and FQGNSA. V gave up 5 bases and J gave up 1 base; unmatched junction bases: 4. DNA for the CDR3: TGTGCCAGCAGCCCTTGGACAGGGAACACTGAAGCTTTCTTT. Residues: CASSPWTGNTEAFF.

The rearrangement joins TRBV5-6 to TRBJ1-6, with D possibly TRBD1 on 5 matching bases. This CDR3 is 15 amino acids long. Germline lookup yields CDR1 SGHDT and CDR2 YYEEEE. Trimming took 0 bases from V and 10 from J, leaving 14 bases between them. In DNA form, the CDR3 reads TGTGCCAGCAGCTTGGCTGGCAGGGTAAGGTCACCCCTCCACTTT. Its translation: CASSLAGRVRSPLHF.

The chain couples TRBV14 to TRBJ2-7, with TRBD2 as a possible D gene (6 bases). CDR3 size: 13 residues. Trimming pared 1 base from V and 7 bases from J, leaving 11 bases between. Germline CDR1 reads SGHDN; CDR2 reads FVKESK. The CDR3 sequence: CASSQVAGREQYV. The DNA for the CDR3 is TGTGCCAGCAGCCAAGTAGCAGGGAGGGAGCAGTACGTC.

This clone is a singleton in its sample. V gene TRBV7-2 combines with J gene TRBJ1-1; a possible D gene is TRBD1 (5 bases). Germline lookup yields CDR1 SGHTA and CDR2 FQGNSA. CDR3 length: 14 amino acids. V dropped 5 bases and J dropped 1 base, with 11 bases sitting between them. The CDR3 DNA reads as TGTGCCAGCAGCAGACCGACAGAGAACACTGAAGCTTTCTTT. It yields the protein CASSRPTENTEAFF.

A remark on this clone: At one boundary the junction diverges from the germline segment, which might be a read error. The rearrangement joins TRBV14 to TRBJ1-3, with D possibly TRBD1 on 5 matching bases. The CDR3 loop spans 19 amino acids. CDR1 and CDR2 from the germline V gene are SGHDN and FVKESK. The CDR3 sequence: CASSEDPPWGPFSGNTIYF. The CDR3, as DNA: TGTGCCAGCAGCGAAGACCCTCCTTGGGGCCCTTTCTCTGGAAACACCATATATTTT.

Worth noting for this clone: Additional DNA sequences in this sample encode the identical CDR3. The CDR3 DNA reads as TGTGCCAGCAGCTTGCAGGGGGTTAACACTGAAGCTTTCTTT. It encodes CASSLQGVNTEAFF. The rearrangement joins TRBV5-4 to TRBJ1-1; TRBD1 agrees at 7 bases. Germline CDR1 and CDR2: SGHNT and YYREEE (reference sequence). The CDR3 is 14 amino acids. The V segment lost 1 base and the J segment 2 bases; nucleotides outside the gene matches: 2.

CDR3 region: CASSEGPYYEQYV. The CDR3 bases are TGTGCCAGCAGTGAGGGACCGTACTACGAGCAGTACGTC. The V call is TRBV2, the J call TRBJ2-7; either TRBD1 or TRBD2 may supply D (5 bases each). The germline gives CDR1 SNHLY, CDR2 FYNNEI. Trimming pared 3 bases from V and 3 bases from J, leaving 9 bases between. The CDR3 is 13 residues long.

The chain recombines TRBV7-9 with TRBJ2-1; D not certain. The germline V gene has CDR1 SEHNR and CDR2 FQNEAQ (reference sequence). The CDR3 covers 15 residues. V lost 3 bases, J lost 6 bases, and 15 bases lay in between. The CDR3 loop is CASSFGGRGSNEQFF. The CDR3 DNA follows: TGTGCCAGCAGCTTTGGTGGCAGAGGAAGCAATGAGCAGTTCTTC.

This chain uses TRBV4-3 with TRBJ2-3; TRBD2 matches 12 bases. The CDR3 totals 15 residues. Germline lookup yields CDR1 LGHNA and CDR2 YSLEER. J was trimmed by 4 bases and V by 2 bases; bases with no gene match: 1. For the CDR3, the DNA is TGCGCCAGCAGCCAACTAGCGGGGGGGCCAGATACGCAGTATTTT. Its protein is CASSQLAGGPDTQYF.

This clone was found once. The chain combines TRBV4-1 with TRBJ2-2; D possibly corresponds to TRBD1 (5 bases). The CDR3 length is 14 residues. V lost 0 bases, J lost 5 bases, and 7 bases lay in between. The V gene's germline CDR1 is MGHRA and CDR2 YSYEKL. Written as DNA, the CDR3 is TGCGCCAGCAGCCAAGAAGGGGCTACCGGGGAGCTGTTTTTT. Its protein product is CASSQEGATGELFF.

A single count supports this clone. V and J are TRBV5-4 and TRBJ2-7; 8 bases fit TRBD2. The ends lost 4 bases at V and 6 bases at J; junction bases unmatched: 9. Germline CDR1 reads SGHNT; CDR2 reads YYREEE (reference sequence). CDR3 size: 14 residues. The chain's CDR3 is CASSPGLGGTEQYF. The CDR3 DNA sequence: TGTGCCAGCAGCCCGGGACTAGGGGGGACCGAGCAGTACTTC.

The CDR3 DNA follows: TGTGCCAGTGTTTCAGGGGAGGAGCAGTACTTC. This codes for CASVSGEEQYF. The chain combines TRBV10-3 with TRBJ2-7; maybe TRBD1 (6 bases). This CDR3 is built from 11 residues. The V end lost 10 bases, the J end lost 7 bases, and 14 bases lay between the germline ends. The germline V gene encodes CDR1 ENHRY and CDR2 SYGVKD.